Below, 17 T cell receptor beta chains from the same sample are listed, as sequenced in a study of shared clonotypes between healthy human individuals. The data were produced by immunoSEQ multiplex PCR, yet TCRdb's version contains in-frame clones alone and is incomplete. The table has over a million clones, about 84% seen once. Material for sequencing was memory CD4+ T cells from PBMCs. Subset in this sample: CD45RA-negative fraction. The receptors derive from a man between 18 and 35 years old in good health. Some clones in this sample may be carry-over from other donors' samples.

The chain recombines TRBV18 with TRBJ1-2; D is unclear. From germline, CDR1 is KGHSH and CDR2 LQKENI. The CDR3 contains 15 residues. V was clipped by 3 bases and J by 3 bases, with 14 bases between them. The CDR3 loop is CASSPSGREDYGYTF. The CDR3 nucleotides are TGTGCCAGCTCACCCTCGGGGAGGGAAGACTATGGCTACACCTTC.

On this clone itself: Other DNA sequences of this sample code for an identical CDR3. The chain is built from TRBV18 and TRBJ1-2; weak D call: TRBD1 (6 bases). This CDR3 spans 12 amino acids. Trimming cost V 2 bases and J 7 bases, with 8 bases left between them. The germline V gene has CDR1 KGHSH and CDR2 LQKENI. CDR3 nucleotides: TGTGCCAGCTCACCAGACAGGCGTGGCTACACCTTC. Its translation: CASSPDRRGYTF.

This clone was recorded once. This chain links TRBV29-1 with TRBJ2-1, with 8 bases matching TRBD2. V was clipped by 6 bases and J by 7 bases; unmatched bases: 11. The CDR3 length is 14 residues. Germline V gene lookup returns CDR1 SQVTM and CDR2 ANQGSEA. CDR3 protein: CSVGAGGKRNEQFF. The CDR3 coding sequence is TGCAGCGTGGGGGCGGGAGGTAAGCGAAATGAGCAGTTCTTC.

This chain links TRBV30 with TRBJ2-5, with 7 bases lining up with TRBD1. The junction had 5 bases not matched to a gene; V was cut back by 2 bases and J by 2 bases. The CDR3 covers 14 residues. The germline V gene encodes CDR1 GTSNPN and CDR2 SVGIG (reference sequence). CDR3: CAWSSPGQQETQYF. CDR3 DNA sequence: TGTGCCTGGAGTTCCCCGGGACAGCAAGAGACCCAGTACTTC.

In regard to this clone: Other DNA sequences of this sample code for an identical CDR3. The gene calls are TRBV13 and TRBJ2-3, with D tentatively TRBD2 (6 bases). Germline lookup yields CDR1 PRHDT and CDR2 FYEKMQ (reference sequence). The V gene lost 5 bases and the J gene lost 0 bases, with 18 bases spanning the gap. There are 17 residues in the CDR3. DNA of the CDR3: TGTGCCAGCAGCCTATCCGGGAGAGCATCTAGCACAGATACGCAGTATTTT. Protein product: CASSLSGRASSTDTQYF.

The rearrangement joins TRBV10-3 to TRBJ1-2; 7 bases agree with TRBD1. The CDR3 contains 12 residues. With V trimmed by 4 bases and J by 14 bases, 10 bases remained unmatched. The V gene's germline CDR1 is ENHRY and CDR2 SYGVKD. CDR3: CAISGGEQGQTF. CDR3 sequence (DNA): TGTGCCATCAGTGGGGGGGAACAGGGGCAGACCTTC.

V is TRBV29-1 and J is TRBJ2-5, with 8 bases fitting TRBD1. The J call may be wrong; the DNA end is better matched by TRBJ2-7. CDR1 is SQVTM, CDR2 ANQGSEA, per germline. CDR3 length: 16 residues. The CDR3 DNA is TGCAGCGTTGAAGCCCCTGGCACAGGGGGCTCCTACGAGCAGTACTTC. Its protein product is CSVEAPGTGGSYEQYF.

The chain links TRBV27 to TRBJ1-1; 11 nucleotides agree with TRBD1. The CDR3 is 14 residues long. Trimming took 4 bases from V and 5 from J; bases not matched to a gene: 3. Germline CDR1 reads MNHEY; CDR2 reads SMNVEV (reference sequence). In DNA, the CDR3 is TGTGCCAGCAGTTGGGACAGGGGGGCAACTGAAGCTTTCTTT. Translation: CASSWDRGATEAFF.

The chain combines TRBV30 with TRBJ2-7, with a weak D call TRBD1 (6 bases). The length of the CDR3 is 14 residues. The germline gives CDR1 GTSNPN, CDR2 SVGIG (reference sequence). V was clipped by 5 bases and J by 2 bases, with 16 bases between them. CDR3 DNA: TGTGCCTGGCGGACAGCCGAATTTACCTACGAGCAGTACTTC. Translated, it gives CAWRTAEFTYEQYF. The full variable domain, completed using reference TRBV30 and TRBJ2-7, is SQTIHQWPATLVQPVGSPLSLECTVEGTSNPNLYWYRQAAGRGLQLLFYSVGIGQISSEVPQNLSASRPQDRQFILSSKKLLLSDSGFYLCAWRTAEFTYEQYFGPGTRLTVT.

This clone was seen once. The conserved closing phenylalanine or tryptophan is absent in this CDR3, likely reflecting a read error. The V and J genes are TRBV7-2 and TRBJ1-5; 7 positions match TRBD1. J was trimmed by 2 bases and V by 4 bases; bases with no gene match: 5. CDR1 is SGHTA and CDR2 is FQGNSA in the germline V gene. This CDR3 has 15 amino acids. This chain's CDR3 is CASSSGQAGNQPQHI. The CDR3 DNA follows: TGTGCCAGCAGCTCTGGACAGGCTGGCAATCAGCCCCAGCATATT.

The J gene is TRBJ2-1, the V gene TRBV11-3; D perhaps matches TRBD2 (5 bases). The length of the CDR3 is 16 residues. V lost 0 bases and J lost 4, with 13 bases in between. In germline, CDR1 is SGHNT, CDR2 YENEEA. The CDR3 coding sequence is TGTGCCAGCAGCTTAGAGGGGAGTCAACCTTACAATGAGCAGTTCTTC. As protein: CASSLEGSQPYNEQFF. Full variable domain (rest looked up from reference TRBV11-3 and TRBJ2-1): EAGVVQSPRYKIIEKKQPVAFWCNPISGHNTLYWYLQNLGQGPELLIRYENEEAVDDSQLPKDRFSAERLKGVDSTLKIQPAELGDSAVYLCASSLEGSQPYNEQFFGPGTRLTVL.

Only one count was recorded for this clone. This same CDR3 is encoded by further DNA sequences in the sample. V and J are TRBV6-5 and TRBJ2-7; no reliable D call. V was pared by 5 bases and J by 6 bases, with 11 bases between. The CDR3 extends over 12 amino acids. Germline V gene data show CDR1 as MNHEY and CDR2 as SVGAGI. Written as DNA, the CDR3 is TGTGCCAGCAGTCCTGAGGTGGGCGAGCAGTACTTC. Protein sequence: CASSPEVGEQYF.

The chain carries TRBV5-1 and TRBJ2-1; no reliable D call. CDR3 length: 13 amino acids. Germline CDR1 is SGHRS and CDR2 is YFSETQ. Trimming took 0 bases from V and 7 from J, leaving 8 bases between them. CDR3 in amino acids: CASSLVGYNEQFF. CDR3 bases: TGCGCCAGCAGCTTGGTTGGGTATAATGAGCAGTTCTTC.

The chain has TRBV27 and TRBJ1-3; no firm D call. CDR1 and CDR2 (germline): MNHEY, SMNVEV (reference sequence). The CDR3 is 14 amino acids. V lost 3 bases and J lost 2, with 8 bases in between. The CDR3 DNA reads as TGTGCCAGCAGTTTGAACGGGCCTGGAAACACCATATATTTT. It yields the protein CASSLNGPGNTIYF.

V is TRBV28 and J is TRBJ1-3, with TRBD1 identical over 8 bases. Germline loops: CDR1 MDHEN, CDR2 SYDVKM. The CDR3 consists of 15 residues. The V gene end was trimmed by 6 bases and the J gene end by 0 bases; junction bases not matched to a gene: 4. The DNA of the CDR3 is TGTGCCAGCAGGGGGACAGGTCCCTCTGGAAACACCATATATTTT. This translates into CASRGTGPSGNTIYF.

The chain is built from TRBV7-9 and TRBJ2-2; no firm D call. Germline CDR1 SEHNR, CDR2 FQNEAQ (reference sequence). CDR3 length equals 14 residues. V lost 1 base and J 4 bases, leaving 7 bases between the germline ends. The CDR3 loop is CASSLVTPTGELFF. DNA of the CDR3: TGTGCCAGCAGCTTAGTCACACCCACCGGGGAGCTGTTTTTT. The variable domain in full, with the rest retrieved from reference TRBV7-9 and TRBJ2-2, is DTGVSQNPRHKITKRGQNVTFRCDPISEHNRLYWYRQTLGQGPEFLTYFQNEAQLEKSRLLSDRFSAERPKGSFSTLEIQRTEQGDSAMYLCASSLVTPTGELFFGEGSRLTVL.

V is TRBV4-2 and J is TRBJ2-1; TRBD2 might be the D (7 bases). The CDR3 runs 15 residues. The V and J ends lost 4 bases and 8 bases respectively, with 18 bases between them. Germline CDR1 LGHNA, CDR2 YNFKEQ. The CDR3 bases are TGTGCCAGCAGCCCGGGGGGCGGGAGTGGCGATGAGCAGTTCTTC. The encoded protein is CASSPGGGSGDEQFF.